The 14 T cell receptor beta chains below all came from one sample that was sequenced in a study of blood T cell repertoires in COVID-19. Here immunoSEQ multiplex PCR was the method, and the copy in TCRdb shows in-frame clones only, minus some. The sample holds about 240,000 clones, approximately 80% seen once. The sequencing sample was made of peripheral blood. The receptors come from a woman older than 75 with acute or convalescent COVID-19.

In this sample, this clone turned up once. The V call is TRBV5-5, the J call TRBJ1-2; 7 bases match TRBD1. The CDR3 is made up of 13 amino acids. The V and J ends lost 4 bases and 3 bases, in that order; junction bases with no gene match: 3. Germline-derived CDR1 and CDR2 are SGHKS and YYEKEE (reference sequence). This chain's CDR3 is CASSLTGDYGYTF. The CDR3 DNA reads TGTGCCAGCAGCCTTACAGGGGACTATGGCTACACCTTC. Together with reference TRBV5-5 and TRBJ1-2, the CDR3 gives the full variable domain: DAGVTQSPTHLIKTRGQQVTLRCSPISGHKSVSWYQQVLGQGPQFIFQYYEKEERGRGNFPDRFSARQFPNYSSELNVNALLLGDSALYLCASSLTGDYGYTFGSGTRLTVV.

This chain connects TRBV12-3 or TRBV12-4 to TRBJ1-5; no firm D call. Between the trimmed V and J ends, which lost 6 bases and 7 bases, there was a span of 13 bases. This CDR3 comprises 13 residues. This chain's CDR3 is CASRSSSGQPQHF. The CDR3 bases are TGTGCCAGCAGGTCTAGTTCTGGGCAGCCCCAGCATTTT.

The J gene is TRBJ2-7, the V gene TRBV5-1, with TRBD1 matching 9 bases. The CDR3 covers 15 residues. Germline V lookup: CDR1 SGHRS, CDR2 YFSETQ. The V segment lost 2 bases and the J segment 3 bases; nucleotides outside the gene matches: 6. Here the CDR3 reads CASSFPGTGNYEQYF. In nucleotides, the CDR3 is TGCGCCAGCAGCTTCCCCGGGACAGGGAACTACGAGCAGTACTTC.

The chain links TRBV9 to TRBJ1-1; perhaps TRBD1 as D (5 bases). CDR1 is SGDLS and CDR2 is YYNGEE in the germline V gene. This CDR3 is 14 amino acids long. Deletions cut 4 bases from V and 2 bases from J, with 12 bases between. CDR3 region: CASSPKQVNTEAFF. In DNA form, the CDR3 reads TGTGCCAGCAGCCCAAAACAGGTAAACACTGAAGCTTTCTTT. Full variable domain (outside the CDR3, taken from reference TRBV9 and TRBJ1-1): DSGVTQTPKHLITATGQRVTLRCSPRSGDLSVYWYQQSLDQGLQFLIQYYNGEERAKGNILERFSAQQFPDLHSELNLSSLELGDSALYFCASSPKQVNTEAFFGQGTRLTVV.

The genes are TRBV27 and TRBJ2-1, with TRBD1 as a possible D gene (6 bases). V lost 1 base and J lost 6, with 13 bases in between. This CDR3 is 15 amino acids long. Germline loops: CDR1 MNHEY, CDR2 SMNVEV (reference sequence). The CDR3 nucleotides are TGTGCCAGCAGTTTATGGTCAGGGGCATCCAATGAGCAGTTCTTC. It is translated as CASSLWSGASNEQFF.

This rearrangement joins TRBV27 to TRBJ1-1, with D tentatively TRBD1 (5 bases). Trimming took 0 bases from V and 4 from J, leaving 12 bases between them. Germline values: CDR1 MNHEY, CDR2 SMNVEV (reference sequence). This CDR3 region has 15 residues. CDR3 protein: CASSLSTAGGTEAFF. CDR3 sequence (DNA): TGTGCCAGCAGTTTATCGACCGCCGGGGGCACTGAAGCTTTCTTT.

The rearrangement uses TRBV5-4 and TRBJ1-4; D might be TRBD1 (5 bases). Germline V gives CDR1 SGHNT, CDR2 YYREEE (reference sequence). V was clipped by 4 bases and J by 7 bases, with 14 bases between them. The CDR3 has 14 residues. The CDR3 spells CASSPGPGGEKLFF. The DNA of the CDR3 is TGTGCCAGCAGCCCCGGGCCGGGGGGTGAAAAACTGTTTTTT.

J is TRBJ2-3 and V is TRBV28; perhaps TRBD2 as D (7 bases). Germline V CDR1 and CDR2: MDHEN, SYDVKM. This CDR3 has 14 residues. The V gene lost 10 bases and the J gene lost 4 bases, with 18 bases spanning the gap. CDR3 in DNA: TGTGCCACCGGGGGGCGGAGGGGCCCAGATACGCAGTATTTT. Translating it yields CATGGRRGPDTQYF.

CDR3 loop: CASSFRQGRNSPLHF. The DNA for the CDR3 is TGTGCCAGCAGCTTCCGACAGGGGAGGAATTCACCCCTCCACTTT. The chain is built from TRBV3-1 (or the pseudogene TRBV3-2) and TRBJ1-6; TRBD1 agrees at 8 bases. Germline values: CDR1 LGHDT, CDR2 YNNKEL (reference sequence). The CDR3 length is 15 residues. J gave up 7 bases and V 5 bases, and 7 bases lay outside the gene matches.

CDR3 nucleotides: TGTGCCAGCAGTTTAGGGGTTCAGCCCCAGCATTTT. Encoded protein: CASSLGVQPQHF. This rearrangement joins TRBV3-1 (or the pseudogene TRBV3-2) to TRBJ1-5; D may be TRBD1 (5 bases). The length of the CDR3 is 12 residues. V was pared by 6 bases and J by 6 bases, with 9 bases between. Germline V gene sequence: CDR1 LGHDT, CDR2 YNNKEL (reference sequence).

With respect to this clone: Other DNA sequences of this sample code for an identical CDR3. The gene calls are TRBV12-3 or TRBV12-4 and TRBJ1-1; D is perhaps TRBD1 (5 bases). Trimming removed 2 bases from V and 6 bases from J, with 7 bases in between. The CDR3 spans 12 residues. In DNA form, the CDR3 reads TGTGCCAGCAGTTTAAGGGGTGCTGAAGCTTTCTTT. Translation gives CASSLRGAEAFF.

V gene TRBV5-1 combines with J gene TRBJ2-2, with 7 bases lining up with TRBD2. CDR3 size: 15 residues. From germline, CDR1 is SGHRS and CDR2 YFSETQ. With 2 bases clipped from V and 0 bases from J, the junction kept 1 base outside the gene matches. The CDR3 here is CASSFSGPNTGELFF. CDR3 nucleotides: TGCGCCAGCAGCTTTAGCGGGCCGAACACCGGGGAGCTGTTTTTT.

The chain joins TRBV6-5 to TRBJ2-1, with 9 bases aligning to TRBD1. V was clipped by 4 bases and J by 10 bases; unmatched bases: 11. Germline V lookup: CDR1 MNHEY, CDR2 SVGAGI. The CDR3 spans 15 residues. In DNA, the CDR3 is TGTGCCAGCAGTTCCCGGGACAGGGTCCAGGACGAGCAGTTCTTC. Its translation: CASSSRDRVQDEQFF.

The chain joins TRBV28 to TRBJ1-2, with 10 bases lining up with TRBD1. J lost 4 bases, V lost 4 bases, and 12 bases had no gene match. Germline loops: CDR1 MDHEN, CDR2 SYDVKM. The CDR3 has 17 amino acids. The CDR3 region is CASSSNLDRGRGYGYTF. CDR3 coding DNA: TGTGCCAGCAGTTCCAACCTAGACAGGGGGCGAGGCTATGGCTACACCTTC.